This is a list of T cell receptor beta chains from one sample in a study of shared T cell receptors in the human thymus. Using immunoSEQ multiplex PCR, the repertoire was profiled, and TCRdb retains in-frame clones only, with some absent. The sample includes approximately 660,000 clones, roughly 90% of them seen just once. These data also formed part of another study, on human thymus T cells.

Sequencing used thymocytes. These receptors were taken from a boy under two years old with a congenital heart defect. CDR3s include the opening cysteine and the closing phenylalanine or tryptophan. A D gene is named only where the DNA matches it firmly. Some rows mark clone size as missing; the rest say once, few, many or name a class of expanded clone.

clone size,J gene,V gene,D gene,CDR3 DNA,CDR3 protein
-,TRBJ1-5,TRBV28,-,-,CASSSSLVQTRDSHLAQPQHF
-,TRBJ2-7,TRBV7-9,-,TGTGCCAGCAGCTTAGACACTTTGGCAGGAAAGGTGTGGGAGCAGTACTTC,CASSLDTLAGKVWEQYF
-,TRBJ2-2,TRBV7-9,TRBD2,TGTGCCAGCAGAGGGGGCCTAGCGGGAGCTGGCGGGGAGCTGTTTTTT,CASRGGLAGAGGELFF
-,TRBJ2-5,TRBV6-5,-,TGTGCCAGCGGGGCCCCCGGGAGTGAGACCCAGTACTTC,CASGAPGSETQYF
-,TRBJ1-5,TRBV19,TRBD1,TGTGCCAGTAGCATAGACAGGGGGATCGGAAATCAGCCCCAGCATTTT,CASSIDRGIGNQPQHF
-,TRBJ2-5,TRBV15,TRBD2,TGTGCCACCAGCAGTCCCCAATGGGGCGGGAGGGCCGGGGGAGAGACCCAGTACTTC,CATSSPQWGGRAGGETQYF
-,TRBJ2-7,TRBV4-3,-,TGCGCCAGCAGCCAAGATGCGGAAGTTCCTTACGAGCAGTACTTC,CASSQDAEVPYEQYF
-,TRBJ2-7,TRBV7-9,TRBD1,TGTGCCAGCAGCCCTCCTAGGACAGGGGCTTCCTACGAGCAGTACTTC,CASSPPRTGASYEQYF
-,TRBJ1-5,TRBV7-2,-,TGTGCCAGCAGCTTAGAAGCAGGGCACCAGCCCCAGCATTTT,CASSLEAGHQPQHF
once,TRBJ1-5,TRBV19,TRBD1,TGTGCCAGTAGACGGACAGGGAGAAGTAGTGGCAATCAGCCCCAGCATTTT,CASRRTGRSSGNQPQHF
-,TRBJ2-1,TRBV5-6,TRBD2,TGTGCCAGCAGCCCGACTAGCGGGTTATACAATGAGCAGTTCTTC,CASSPTSGLYNEQFF
-,TRBJ1-5,TRBV4-3,TRBD1,TGCGCCAGCAGTCAATACAGGGGACGCAATCAGCCCCAGCATTTT,CASSQYRGRNQPQHF
-,TRBJ2-2,TRBV5-8,-,TGTGCCAGCAGCTTCTTGTCCAGGGCGAACACCGGGGAGCTGTTTTTT,CASSFLSRANTGELFF
-,TRBJ2-7,TRBV27,-,TGTGCCAGCAGCCCCGGAGGGGAAGCCTACGAGCAGTACTTC,CASSPGGEAYEQYF
-,TRBJ1-5,TRBV12-5,TRBD1,TGTGCTAGTGGTTTGTGGCAGGGGGGCAATCAGCCCCAGCATTTT,CASGLWQGGNQPQHF
-,TRBJ1-4,TRBV6-5,-,TGTGCCAGCAAGTCCTCCGGGACTACGGAAAAACTGTTTTTT,CASKSSGTTEKLFF
-,TRBJ2-7,TRBV5-1,-,TGCGCCAGCAGCTTGGTCCTAGCCTCCTACGAGCAGTACTTC,CASSLVLASYEQYF
-,TRBJ2-7,TRBV28,-,TGTGCCAGCAGTTCCCGACGGGTCCACGAGCAGTACTTC,CASSSRRVHEQYF
-,TRBJ1-1,TRBV11-3,-,TGTGCCAGCAGCCTGTGGGGAGGTGAAGCTTTCTTT,CASSLWGGEAFF
-,TRBJ2-3,TRBV27,-,TGTGCCAGCAGTTTTGAGGGAGAAGGCCCAGATACGCAGTATTTT,CASSFEGEGPDTQYF
-,TRBJ1-2,TRBV5-6,TRBD1,TGTGCCAGCAGCTCCCGGACAGGGGGAGCCTCTCGCCTCTATGGCTACACCTTC,CASSSRTGGASRLYGYTF
-,TRBJ1-1,TRBV6-6,TRBD1,TGTGCCAGCAGTTACGGCCAGGGGGGTTCCCAACGGGCTTTCTTT,CASSYGQGGSQRAFF
-,TRBJ2-3,TRBV5-1,TRBD2,TGCGCCAGCAGCTCCCGCCGGCTAGCGGGAGGGACAGATACGCAGTATTTT,CASSSRRLAGGTDTQYF
-,TRBJ2-7,TRBV18,-,TGTGCCAGCTCACAGACTACCTCCTACGAGCAGTACTTC,CASSQTTSYEQYF
-,TRBJ2-7,TRBV2,-,TGTGCCAGCAAGCAAGGGAGATACGAGCAGTACTTC,CASKQGRYEQYF
few,TRBJ1-4,TRBV14,-,TGTGCCAGCAGCCAAGGCAAGCTTAATGAAAAACTGTTTTTT,CASSQGKLNEKLFF
-,TRBJ2-2,TRBV7-3,TRBD2,TGTGCCAGCAGCCGAACGCCCAGCGGGAGGAACACCGGGGAGCTGTTTTTT,CASSRTPSGRNTGELFF
-,TRBJ2-3,TRBV29-1,TRBD1,TGCAGCGTTGAGGGGGACAGTTACAGCACAGATACGCAGTATTTT,CSVEGDSYSTDTQYF
-,TRBJ1-5,TRBV5-8,-,TGTGCCAGCACCCCCTTAGGCCGTGTCGGGGGAAGGAGCAATCAGCCCCAGCATTTT,CASTPLGRVGGRSNQPQHF
-,TRBJ2-3,TRBV5-4,TRBD2,TGTGCCAGCAGCGTAATAGCGGGTGCAGATACGCAGTATTTT,CASSVIAGADTQYF
-,TRBJ1-3,TRBV7-9,TRBD1,TGTGCCAGCAGCCCCGCCCGGGACAGGGCGGCGTCTGGAAACACCATATATTTT,CASSPARDRAASGNTIYF
-,TRBJ2-7,TRBV28,TRBD1,TGTGCCAGCAGTTACGACAGGGCTACTTCCTACGAGCAGTACTTC,CASSYDRATSYEQYF
-,TRBJ2-7,TRBV5-1,TRBD2,TGCGCCAGCAGCTTGGACCAGCGGGAGCCGCTGGATGCGCAGTACTTC,CASSLDQREPLDAQYF
-,TRBJ2-7,TRBV11-2,-,TGTGCCAGCAGCCCACGGACAGCTGTCTTCTCCTACGAGCAGTACTTC,CASSPRTAVFSYEQYF
-,TRBJ2-1,TRBV4-2,-,TGTGCCAGCAGCCAAGATCGCCAGGCCCCCTACAATGAGCAGTTCTTC,CASSQDRQAPYNEQFF
-,TRBJ1-1,TRBV6-1,-,TGTGCCAGCACCTTATCACTACGCAACACTGAAGCTTTCTTT,CASTLSLRNTEAFF
once,TRBJ2-7,TRBV5-5,TRBD2,TGTGCCAGCAGCCCGAATACTAGCGGGAGGGCTATCGCCGAGCAGTACTTC,CASSPNTSGRAIAEQYF
-,TRBJ1-5,TRBV9,-,TGTGCCAGCAGCGTAGGACAGGAGCGCAATCAGCCCCAGCATTTT,CASSVGQERNQPQHF
-,TRBJ2-2,TRBV7-9,-,TGTGCCAGCAGTCCCCTAGCGAGCAACACCGGGGAGCTGTTTTTT,CASSPLASNTGELFF
-,TRBJ2-7,TRBV27,TRBD2,TGTGCCAGCAGTTTATCGGGGAGCGGGAGGCCCTACGAGCAGTACTTC,CASSLSGSGRPYEQYF
once,TRBJ2-7,TRBV28,-,TGTGCCAGCAGTCCTCATATCGGAGGGGGAGGGGAGCAGTACTTC,CASSPHIGGGGEQYF
once,TRBJ1-1,TRBV28,TRBD1,TGTGCCAGCAGCCAGCTCGGACAGGGGGTTGAAGCTTTCTTT,CASSQLGQGVEAFF
-,TRBJ2-2,TRBV9,TRBD2,TGTGCCAGCAGCGTAGCCCACGGGACTAGCGGGATGAACACCGGGGAGCTGTTTTTT,CASSVAHGTSGMNTGELFF
-,TRBJ2-2,TRBV28,-,TGTGCCAGCAGTTTCGTGGGGAGAAGAGAAACCGGGGAGCTGTTTTTT,CASSFVGRRETGELFF
-,TRBJ2-3,TRBV19,-,TGTGCCAGTAGTATGGGGCTAGGAACCCCTAGCACAGATACGCAGTATTTT,CASSMGLGTPSTDTQYF
once,TRBJ2-7,TRBV4-1,TRBD2,TGCGCCAGCAGCCACCTGGACCGAGGGGTACTAGCGGGAGTCGCTCACGAGCAGTACTTC,CASSHLDRGVLAGVAHEQYF
-,TRBJ1-1,TRBV9,-,TGTGCCAGCAGCGTAGCTACGACGGGGAATGGACCGATGAACACTGAAGCTTTCTTT,CASSVATTGNGPMNTEAFF
-,TRBJ1-2,TRBV6-1,TRBD1,TGTGCCAGCATCGGACAGGGACTTGACTACACCTTC,CASIGQGLDYTF